The 21 T cell receptor beta chains below all came from one sample that was sequenced in a study of OX40 agonist ivuxolimab in advanced cancers. Sequencing used immunoSEQ multiplex PCR; TCRdb keeps in-frame clones, though not all of them. This table has 50,000 to 80,000 clones, 70% to 90% appearing once. The material was CD4+ or CD8+ T cells sorted from blood, obtained in a trial of the OX40 agonist ivuxolimab. All receptors come from an adult with an advanced solid tumor such as melanoma, head and neck, liver or kidney cancer.

The chain recombines TRBV5-1 with TRBJ2-1; either TRBD1 or TRBD2 may fit D (5 bases each). The CDR3 is 14 amino acids. V gave up 6 bases and J gave up 7 bases, with 17 bases separating them. Germline CDR1 and CDR2: SGHRS and YFSETQ. The CDR3 reads CASNRDPLANEQFF. The CDR3 DNA sequence: TGCGCCAGCAACCGGGACCCCCTCGCGAATGAGCAGTTCTTC. Based on the CDR3 plus reference TRBV5-1 and TRBJ2-1, the full variable domain is KAGVTQTPRYLIKTRGQQVTLSCSPISGHRSVSWYQQTPGQGLQFLFEYFSETQRNKGNFPGRFSGRQFSNSRSEMNVSTLELGDSALYLCASNRDPLANEQFFGPGTRLTVL.

This chain connects TRBV4-2 to TRBJ1-5, with D uncertain. The CDR3 length is 13 residues. Trimming removed 3 bases from V and 0 bases from J, with 3 bases in between. Germline V gene sequence: CDR1 LGHNA, CDR2 YNFKEQ. CDR3 DNA sequence: TGTGCCAGCAGCCACGGTAGCAATCAGCCCCAGCATTTT. It translates to CASSHGSNQPQHF.

V and J are TRBV5-1 and TRBJ1-3; possible D gene TRBD1, 6 bases. This CDR3 is 16 amino acids long. Trimming removed 0 bases at V and 0 bases at J, with 10 bases between. Per the germline V gene, CDR1 is SGHRS and CDR2 is YFSETQ. The CDR3 is CASSLGGQISGNTIYF. The DNA for the CDR3 is TGCGCCAGCAGCTTGGGGGGGCAGATCTCTGGAAACACCATATATTTT.

This clone was detected once. V and J are TRBV4-2 and TRBJ2-1, with unresolved D. The germline V and J ends were trimmed by 0 bases and 2 bases, with 11 bases remaining between them. CDR1 LGHNA and CDR2 YNFKEQ come from the germline V gene. The CDR3 is 16 amino acids. The DNA for the CDR3 is TGTGCCAGCAGCCAAGAGCGCGGACGGACCTACAATGAGCAGTTCTTC. The encoded protein is CASSQERGRTYNEQFF.

V is TRBV5-4 and J is TRBJ2-5, with D hard to call. Trimming left V 4 bases short and J 3 bases short, with 10 bases between. The CDR3 consists of 13 residues. From germline, CDR1 is SGHNT and CDR2 YYREEE (reference sequence). The CDR3 nucleotides read TGTGCCAGCAGCCGGAACGTGGAAGAGACCCAGTACTTC. Its protein product is CASSRNVEETQYF.

This clone was recorded only once. The genes are TRBV2 and TRBJ2-2; 8 bases agree with TRBD2. This CDR3 has 16 residues. The trim removed 4 bases at V and 1 base at J, leaving 5 bases unmatched. Germline V gives CDR1 SNHLY, CDR2 FYNNEI. CDR3 in amino acids: CASSALAGWNTGELFF. As DNA, the CDR3 is TGTGCCAGCAGTGCGTTAGCGGGATGGAACACCGGGGAGCTGTTTTTT.

In nucleotides, the CDR3 is TGTGCCAGCAGCTTGTTGCTAGCGGGAGATGAAGGGGACATTCAGTACTTC. Translation: CASSLLLAGDEGDIQYF. V is TRBV5-6 and J is TRBJ2-4; 10 bases map to TRBD2. The germline CDR1 and CDR2 sequences are SGHDT and YYEEEE. V shed 1 base and J 8 bases; nucleotides not matched to a gene: 12. This CDR3 has 17 amino acids.

The chain links TRBV19 to TRBJ2-2; a possible D gene is TRBD2 (5 bases). CDR3 length: 13 amino acids. The V gene lost 3 bases and the J gene lost 6 bases, with 8 bases spanning the gap. Germline V gene sequence: CDR1 LNHDA, CDR2 SQIVND (reference sequence). The CDR3 coding sequence is TGTGCCAGTAGTATCGGGGTCCCCGGGGAGCTGTTTTTT. Amino acid sequence: CASSIGVPGELFF.

The rearrangement joins TRBV18 to TRBJ1-4; 8 bases agree with TRBD1. Trimming took 4 bases from V and 4 from J; bases not matched to a gene: 2. CDR3 length equals 14 residues. Germline V gene data show CDR1 as KGHSH and CDR2 as LQKENI. CDR3 protein: CASSLTGDNEKLFF. The DNA of the CDR3 is TGTGCCAGCTCACTGACAGGGGATAATGAAAAACTGTTTTTT.

V usage is TRBV5-4 and J usage is TRBJ2-7; TRBD1 might be the D (6 bases). The germline CDR1 and CDR2 sequences are SGHNT and YYREEE (reference sequence). Trimming left V 4 bases short and J 0 bases short, with 14 bases between. This CDR3 has 15 residues. DNA for the CDR3: TGTGCCAGCAGCGCAACGACAGGCCCCTCCTACGAGCAGTACTTC. Residues: CASSATTGPSYEQYF.

The chain is built from TRBV19 and TRBJ1-1, with unresolved D. V was trimmed by 4 bases and J by 3 bases, leaving 9 bases between them. Germline V CDR1 and CDR2: LNHDA, SQIVND (reference sequence). The CDR3 sequence is 13 residues long. CDR3 in amino acids: CASSTLLYTEAFF. CDR3 in DNA: TGTGCCAGTAGTACCTTGCTGTACACTGAAGCTTTCTTT. Filled out from reference TRBV19 and TRBJ1-1, the complete variable domain reads DGGITQSPKYLFRKEGQNVTLSCEQNLNHDAMYWYRQDPGQGLRLIYYSQIVNDFQKGDIAEGYSVSREKKESFPLTVTSAQKNPTAFYLCASSTLLYTEAFFGQGTRLTVV.

The chain carries TRBV28 and TRBJ2-7, with 8 bases matching TRBD2. The CDR3 is 14 residues long. V shed 11 bases, J shed 0 bases, and the junction held 9 bases outside the gene matches. Germline V gene sequence: CDR1 MDHEN, CDR2 SYDVKM. The chain's CDR3 is CAAAIAGSSYEQYF. The CDR3 nucleotides read TGTGCCGCAGCGATAGCGGGGAGCTCCTACGAGCAGTACTTC.

The chain is built from TRBV21-1 and TRBJ1-4. TRBV21-1 is a documented pseudogene. CDR3 size: 15 residues. The CDR3 bases are TGTGCCAGCAGCAAAGTGGGGGAGGAAGATGAAAAACTGTTTTTT. As protein: CASSKVGEEDEKLFF.

V and J are TRBV5-6 and TRBJ2-3; TRBD2 agrees at 10 bases. The CDR3 contains 17 residues. Germline V gene lookup returns CDR1 SGHDT and CDR2 YYEEEE. J gave up 9 bases and V 0 bases, and 13 bases lay outside the gene matches. As DNA, the CDR3 is TGTGCCAGCAGCTTGGCGGGGAGCGGGAGGGCCAAGGGGACGCAGTATTTT. Translated, it gives CASSLAGSGRAKGTQYF.

V and J are TRBV7-2 and TRBJ2-3; perhaps TRBD2 as D (5 bases). Trimming took 0 bases from V and 1 from J, leaving 8 bases between them. The CDR3 sequence is 15 residues long. Germline CDR1 SGHTA, CDR2 FQGNSA. CDR3 nucleotides: TGTGCCAGCAGCTTAGCGAGCGGACGCACAGATACGCAGTATTTT. It codes for CASSLASGRTDTQYF.

J is TRBJ1-5 and V is TRBV4-1; TRBD1 matches at 7 bases. Germline V gives CDR1 MGHRA, CDR2 YSYEKL. The trim removed 1 base at V and 4 bases at J, leaving 10 bases unmatched. CDR3 size: 17 residues. CDR3 sequence reads: CASSQGVGGAINQPQHF. The CDR3 nucleotides are TGCGCCAGCAGCCAAGGGGTAGGGGGCGCGATAAATCAGCCCCAGCATTTT.

This chain connects TRBV5-1 to TRBJ1-3; 10 bases align to TRBD1. The CDR3 spans 16 residues. The germline CDR1 and CDR2 sequences are SGHRS and YFSETQ. V shed 2 bases and J 4 bases; nucleotides not matched to a gene: 6. CDR3 region: CASSLDRQGAGNTIYF. CDR3 bases: TGCGCCAGCAGCTTAGACCGACAGGGGGCAGGAAACACCATATATTTT.

The chain joins TRBV5-1 to TRBJ2-5, with TRBD2 as a possible D gene (5 bases). Gene TRBJ2-7 matches the end of the DNA better, so the J call may be wrong. CDR1 SGHRS and CDR2 YFSETQ come from the germline V gene. The CDR3 runs 13 residues. This chain's CDR3 is CASRSEATYEQYF. The CDR3 nucleotides read TGCGCCAGCAGATCGGAGGCGACCTACGAGCAGTACTTC.

Note on this clone: One junction end disagrees with the germline gene, perhaps due to a read error. The chain joins TRBV28 to TRBJ1-5; TRBD1 matches at 10 bases. The CDR3 extends over 17 amino acids. Per germline, CDR1 MDHEN and CDR2 SYDVKM. CDR3 protein: CAGSGQGGYYSNQPQHF. The CDR3 DNA is TGTGCCGGCAGTGGACAGGGGGGCTACTATAGCAATCAGCCCCAGCATTTT.

In its sample, this clone was seen a few times. This chain connects TRBV28 to TRBJ2-3; weak D call: TRBD2 (6 bases). The germline V and J ends were trimmed by 2 bases and 1 base, with 10 bases remaining between them. Germline CDR1 and CDR2: MDHEN and SYDVKM. CDR3 length: 15 residues. The CDR3 loop reads CASSLGGSGTDTQYF. CDR3 in DNA: TGTGCCAGCAGTTTAGGAGGGTCTGGCACAGATACGCAGTATTTT. The full variable domain, completed using reference TRBV28 and TRBJ2-3, is DVKVTQSSRYLVKRTGEKVFLECVQDMDHENMFWYRQDPGLGLRLIYFSYDVKMKEKGDIPEGYSVSREKKERFSLILESASTNQTSMYLCASSLGGSGTDTQYFGPGTRLTVL.

The CDR3 nucleotides are TGTGCCAGTAGGATTACCGGGGGCATTCAGTACTTC. Amino acids: CASRITGGIQYF. V and J are TRBV19 and TRBJ2-4, with D tentatively TRBD2 (6 bases). The V end lost 6 bases, the J end lost 9 bases, and 12 bases lay between the germline ends. CDR1 and CDR2 from the germline V gene are LNHDA and SQIVND (reference sequence). The CDR3 extends over 12 amino acids.